The 23 T cell receptor beta chains below were found in one sample sequenced in a study of T cell repertoires in cytomegalovirus infection. No antigens are known for them. Each CDR3 protein is one row after TCRdb ran MiXCR on the reads. The sample has around 540,000 distinct CDR3 sequences; roughly a third are singletons. The sequencing used cultured PBMCs, collected from culture after CMV antigen stimulation. These receptors were collected from a human donor in good health (CMV status not recorded). Some clones in this sample may be carry-over from other donors' samples.

This clonotype has at least ten counts. CDR3 DNA: TGTGCCAGCAGCCGCGAACAGGGAAGAAGCTCTGGAAACACCATATATTTT. This sequence encodes CASSREQGRSSGNTIYF. This chain links TRBV7-8 with TRBJ1-3, with a possible D match to TRBD1 (6 bases). Trimming removed 5 bases from V and 0 bases from J, with 17 bases in between. Germline V gives CDR1 SGHVS, CDR2 FQNEAQ. The CDR3 sequence is 17 residues long.

The V gene is TRBV6-1, the J gene TRBJ1-6; the match to TRBD1 covers 9 bases. J was trimmed by 7 bases and V by 4 bases; bases with no gene match: 5. The CDR3 extends over 15 amino acids. Germline V gene lookup returns CDR1 MNHNS and CDR2 SASEGT. The CDR3 DNA reads as TGTGCCAGCAGTGCGCTCGGGACAGGGAATTCACCCCTCCACTTT. The encoded protein is CASSALGTGNSPLHF.

This clonotype was detected once. The chain recombines TRBV6-6 with TRBJ2-1; TRBD2 matches at 9 bases. The ends lost 2 bases at V and 7 bases at J; junction bases unmatched: 21. Germline assignment: CDR1 MNHNY and CDR2 SVGAGI (reference sequence). The CDR3 has 20 amino acids. CDR3 sequence (DNA): TGTGCCAGCAGTTACCCTCCCAGTGGTAGCGGGAGACCTATAGATAATGAGCAGTTCTTC. Amino acids: CASSYPPSGSGRPIDNEQFF.

V gene TRBV6-6 combines with J gene TRBJ1-2, with D uncertain. V dropped 0 bases and J dropped 8 bases, with 13 bases sitting between them. CDR1 MNHNY and CDR2 SVGAGI come from the germline V gene (reference sequence). The CDR3 length is 14 residues. Here the CDR3 reads CASSYSGGTTGYTF. For the CDR3, the DNA is TGTGCCAGCAGTTACTCGGGCGGCACGACCGGCTACACCTTC.

The chain couples TRBV19 to TRBJ1-4, with D uncertain. The CDR3 spans 15 residues. Germline V CDR1 and CDR2: LNHDA, SQIVND (reference sequence). The V and J ends lost 5 bases and 4 bases respectively, with 14 bases between them. In DNA form, the CDR3 reads TGTGCCAGTAGTCTAGGGAACCCTCGTAATGAAAAACTGTTTTTT. It codes for CASSLGNPRNEKLFF.

This chain uses TRBV12-3 or TRBV12-4 with TRBJ2-7; tentatively, D is TRBD2 (6 bases). V was shortened by 5 bases and J by 5 bases, with 22 bases between the two germline ends. The CDR3 covers 16 residues. The CDR3 region has the DNA TGTGCCAGCAGTCGTAGTGGTCAGGGAGGAACCCACGAGCAGTACTTC. Residues: CASSRSGQGGTHEQYF.

At least ten counts were recorded for this clonotype. The gene calls are TRBV7-2 and TRBJ1-5; D is unclear. V lost 1 base and J 5 bases, leaving 9 bases between the germline ends. The CDR3 sequence is 14 residues long. From germline, CDR1 is SGHTA and CDR2 FQGNSA. The CDR3 nucleotides are TGTGCCAGCAGCTTAGGGCGAAAGGATCAGCCCCAGCATTTT. Its translation is CASSLGRKDQPQHF.

The rearrangement links TRBV18 to TRBJ1-4, with D uncertain. Germline CDR1 and CDR2: KGHSH and LQKENI. The CDR3 has 12 amino acids. The ends were cut back, 8 bases at V and 6 bases at J, with 10 bases in the middle. The CDR3 region is CASATEDEKLFF. The CDR3, as DNA: TGTGCCAGCGCGACCGAGGATGAAAAACTGTTTTTT.

This clonotype appeared a few times. CDR3 bases: TGTGCCAGCAGTTACGGCGGGACAGGGGTGGTGATTCAGCCCCAGCATTTT. This codes for CASSYGGTGVVIQPQHF. The chain combines TRBV6-2 or TRBV6-3 with TRBJ1-5, with TRBD1 identical over 10 bases. Germline CDR1 MNHEY, CDR2 SVGEGT. The V and J ends lost 2 bases and 6 bases, in that order; junction bases with no gene match: 10. The CDR3 is 17 amino acids.

The chain employs TRBV10-3 and TRBJ2-7; 9 bases fit TRBD2. The CDR3 is made up of 12 amino acids. Germline V gene lookup returns CDR1 ENHRY and CDR2 SYGVKD. The V gene end was trimmed by 11 bases and the J gene end by 7 bases; junction bases not matched to a gene: 9. The CDR3: CAGGLAPTEQYF. In nucleotides, the CDR3 is TGTGCCGGAGGACTAGCGCCCACGGAGCAGTACTTC.

This sequence joins TRBV24-1 and TRBJ2-1, with 9 bases fitting TRBD1. The CDR3 runs 17 residues. Unmatched junction bases numbered 10, after V lost 5 bases and J lost 3 bases. The germline CDR1 and CDR2 sequences are KGHDR and SFDVKD. The CDR3: CATSGDRDIRSYNEQFF. CDR3 in DNA: TGTGCCACCAGTGGGGACAGGGACATTAGAAGCTACAATGAGCAGTTCTTC.

The chain carries TRBV27 and TRBJ2-7; D might be TRBD2 (6 bases). CDR3 length: 14 amino acids. The germline V and J ends were trimmed by 6 bases and 2 bases, with 14 bases remaining between them. The germline V gene has CDR1 MNHEY and CDR2 SMNVEV (reference sequence). The CDR3 here is CASSPGSATYEQYF. CDR3 bases: TGTGCCAGCAGCCCCGGGAGTGCCACCTACGAGCAGTACTTC.

This clonotype was seen a few times. The chain carries TRBV7-6 and TRBJ2-7, with 7 bases that match TRBD2. The junction had 8 bases not matched to a gene; V was cut back by 1 base and J by 11 bases. Per the germline V gene, CDR1 is SGHVS and CDR2 is FNYEAQ. The CDR3 runs 13 residues. The CDR3 coding sequence is TGTGCCAGCAGCTTAGGGGGGAGCGGGGAGAAGTACGTC. Protein product: CASSLGGSGEKYV.

The chain employs TRBV11-2 and TRBJ2-5; 8 bases are a match to TRBD2. The CDR3 loop spans 15 amino acids. V was pared by 1 base and J by 2 bases, with 3 bases of the junction left unmatched. Germline V lookup: CDR1 SGHAT, CDR2 FQNNGV. This CDR3 is CASSLAGGVQETQYF. The CDR3 bases are TGTGCCAGCAGCTTAGCGGGAGGGGTACAAGAGACCCAGTACTTC.

The chain has TRBV28 and TRBJ1-2, with 7 bases lining up with TRBD1. The trim removed 2 bases at V and 8 bases at J, leaving 11 bases unmatched. The CDR3 loop spans 15 amino acids. Looked up from germline, CDR1 is MDHEN and CDR2 is SYDVKM. The CDR3 sequence: CASSLGGRQGRGYTF. Here the CDR3 DNA reads TGTGCCAGCAGTTTAGGAGGGAGACAGGGAAGGGGCTACACCTTC.

J is TRBJ2-7 and V is TRBV6-8, with D maybe TRBD1 (6 bases). Germline loops: CDR1 MNHGY, CDR2 SAAAGT. V lost 0 bases to trimming and J lost 0 bases, with 9 bases between them. The CDR3 length is 15 residues. The CDR3: CASSYSRDTSYEQYV. The CDR3 bases are TGTGCCAGCAGTTACTCCAGGGACACCTCCTACGAGCAGTACGTC.

The genes are TRBV12-3 or TRBV12-4 and TRBJ2-7; D unresolved. CDR3 length equals 16 residues. Trimming cost V 2 bases and J 5 bases, with 19 bases left between them. CDR3 region: CASSLYLGVSSNEQYF. Written as DNA, the CDR3 is TGTGCCAGCAGTTTATACCTCGGAGTAAGTAGTAACGAGCAGTACTTC.

This clonotype was counted only a few times. This rearrangement joins TRBV19 to TRBJ1-3; D is unclear. CDR1 is LNHDA and CDR2 is SQIVND in the germline V gene (reference sequence). Deletions cut 3 bases from V and 0 bases from J, with 9 bases between. This CDR3 contains 15 residues. CDR3 DNA: TGTGCCAGTAGTATCGCACAGCACTCTGGAAACACCATATATTTT. Translation: CASSIAQHSGNTIYF.

This clonotype was counted between two and nine times. This chain links TRBV12-3 or TRBV12-4 with TRBJ1-6; D call uncertain. The CDR3 contains 16 residues. Trimming shortened V by 2 bases and J by 3 bases, and 11 bases separated the two germline ends. The CDR3 DNA is TGTGCCAGCAGTTTAAGGCGTGCGCTCTATAATTCACCCCTCCACTTT. It encodes CASSLRRALYNSPLHF.

In this sample, this clonotype turned up a few times. The chain carries TRBV15 and TRBJ2-7, with 8 nucleotides matching TRBD2. Germline V CDR1 and CDR2: LNHNV, YYDKDF (reference sequence). V lost 5 bases, J lost 7 bases, and 4 bases stayed unmatched. This CDR3 contains 12 residues. The CDR3 nucleotides read TGTGCCACCAGCGAGGCGGGGGGAGAGCAGTACTTC. This encodes CATSEAGGEQYF.

V gene TRBV3-1 combines with J gene TRBJ1-2; D call uncertain. Germline V CDR1 and CDR2: LGHDT, YNNKEL (reference sequence). The CDR3 is made up of 15 amino acids. Trimming cost V 7 bases and J 1 base, with 16 bases left between them. CDR3 in amino acids: CASTPATLRNYGYTF. The CDR3, as DNA: TGTGCCAGCACCCCGGCCACTCTCCGTAACTATGGCTACACCTTC.

This clonotype was seen a few times. This rearrangement joins TRBV7-2 to TRBJ1-2; 8 bases are a match to TRBD1. Trimming removed 6 bases from V and 8 bases from J; junction bases left unmatched: 5. From germline, CDR1 is SGHTA and CDR2 FQGNSA. There are 12 residues in the CDR3. CDR3 bases: TGTGCCAGCAGTGACAGGGGATTGGGCTACACCTTC. It encodes CASSDRGLGYTF.

This clonotype has a handful of counts. The chain is built from TRBV4-1 and TRBJ1-3; no definite D call. Germline V gene data show CDR1 as MGHRA and CDR2 as YSYEKL. Trimming cost V 4 bases and J 0 bases, with 10 bases left between them. The CDR3 length is 15 residues. CDR3 DNA: TGCGCCAGCAGCCGAGAGGCTAGCTCTGGAAACACCATATATTTT. The encoded protein is CASSREASSGNTIYF.